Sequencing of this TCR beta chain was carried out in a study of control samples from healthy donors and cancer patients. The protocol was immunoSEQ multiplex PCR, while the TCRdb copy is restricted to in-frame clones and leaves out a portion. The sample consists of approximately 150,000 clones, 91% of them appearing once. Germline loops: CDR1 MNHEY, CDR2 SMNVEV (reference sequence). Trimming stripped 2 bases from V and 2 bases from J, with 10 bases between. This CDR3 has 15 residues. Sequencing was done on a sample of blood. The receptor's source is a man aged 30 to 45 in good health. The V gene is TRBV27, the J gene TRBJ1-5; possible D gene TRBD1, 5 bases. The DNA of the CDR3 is TGTGCCAGCAGTTTAACCAGGGACGGCAATCAGCCCCAGCATTTT. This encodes CASSLTRDGNQPQHF.